This T cell receptor beta chain was retrieved from a study of CD8 T cells in Susac syndrome. This CDR3 contains 16 residues. V lost 0 bases to trimming and J lost 1 base, with 7 bases between them. Germline V CDR1 and CDR2: SGHVS, FQNEAQ. TCR beta was sequenced from blood CD8+ and CD4+ T cells. Isolation of CD8+ and CD4+ T cells was performed negatively, whereas enrichment of TEMRA cells was done by FACS. Reverse transcription of roughly 0.45 to 1 ug RNA was performed with random hexamers. Amplification of TCR beta CDR3 used immunoSEQ multiplex PCR across 54 Vbeta and 13 Jbeta. TCRdb reprocessed the immunoSEQ multiplex PCR reads via MiXCR and lists one record per CDR3 protein. The sample includes 150,000 to 250,000 distinct CDR3 sequences, roughly 96% seen only once; the top ten take about 0.096%.

This sequence was found in a human donor with multiple sclerosis. This rearrangement joins TRBV7-8 to TRBJ2-6; no clear D. Material: CD4+ T cells from PBMCs. The CDR3 is CASSLARSSGANVLTF. The CDR3 region has the DNA TGTGCCAGCAGCTTAGCGAGGTCTTCTGGGGCCAACGTCCTGACTTTC. Combining the CDR3 with reference TRBV7-8 and TRBJ2-6 gives the whole variable domain GAGVSQSPRYKVAKRGQDVALRCDPISGHVSLFWYQQALGQGPEFLTYFQNEAQLDKSGLPSDRFFAERPEGSVSTLKIQRTQQEDSAVYLCASSLARSSGANVLTFGAGSRLTVL.